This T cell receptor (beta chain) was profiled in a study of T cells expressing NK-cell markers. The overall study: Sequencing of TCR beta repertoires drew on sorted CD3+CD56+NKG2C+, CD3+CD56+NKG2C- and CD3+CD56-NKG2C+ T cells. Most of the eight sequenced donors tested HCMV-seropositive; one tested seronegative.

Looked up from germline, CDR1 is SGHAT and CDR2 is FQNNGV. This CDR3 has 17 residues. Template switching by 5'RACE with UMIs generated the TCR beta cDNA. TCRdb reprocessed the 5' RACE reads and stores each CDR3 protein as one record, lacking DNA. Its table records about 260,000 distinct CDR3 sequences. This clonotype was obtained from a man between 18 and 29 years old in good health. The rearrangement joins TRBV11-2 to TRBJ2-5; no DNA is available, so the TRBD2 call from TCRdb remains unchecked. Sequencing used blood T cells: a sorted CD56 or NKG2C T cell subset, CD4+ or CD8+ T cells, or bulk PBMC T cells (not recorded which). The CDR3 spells CASSSALAGGRQETQYF.